One sample yielded the 15 T cell receptor beta chains listed below, sequenced in a study of cytomegalovirus exposure and HLA in healthy donors. The study ran its PCR with 60 Vbeta and 13 Jbeta primers. Only in-frame clones appear in the TCRdb table, and some are missing; sequencing was by immunoSEQ multiplex PCR. The sample records approximately 140,000 clones, approximately 80% being singletons. The material sequenced was PBMCs. The receptor source for this set is a man between 35 and 55 years old in good health and CMV-seronegative.

This clone was detected once. This chain joins TRBV30 and TRBJ2-5; TRBD1 agrees at 7 bases. CDR3 size: 13 residues. J was trimmed by 5 bases and V by 1 base; bases with no gene match: 4. CDR1 is GTSNPN, CDR2 SVGIG, per germline (reference sequence). The CDR3 DNA follows: TGTGCCTGGAGTGAGGGGGCGGGTGAGACCCAGTACTTC. Translation: CAWSEGAGETQYF.

The gene calls are TRBV7-6 and TRBJ2-7; TRBD1 matches at 9 bases. CDR3 length: 15 amino acids. J was trimmed by 1 base and V by 5 bases; bases with no gene match: 6. The germline V gene encodes CDR1 SGHVS and CDR2 FNYEAQ. The CDR3 bases are TGTGCCAGCAGCGCGACAGGGGGATGGTCCTACGAGCAGTACTTC. Residues: CASSATGGWSYEQYF. The variable domain in full, with the rest retrieved from reference TRBV7-6 and TRBJ2-7, is GAGVSQSPRYKVTKRGQDVALRCDPISGHVSLYWYRQALGQGPEFLTYFNYEAQQDKSGLPNDRFSAERPEGSISTLTIQRTEQRDSAMYRCASSATGGWSYEQYFGPGTRLTVT.

This chain joins TRBV10-3 and TRBJ1-2; TRBD1 might be the D (6 bases). CDR3 length: 12 residues. Trimming left V 4 bases short and J 4 bases short, with 7 bases between. Germline loops: CDR1 ENHRY, CDR2 SYGVKD. CDR3 coding DNA: TGTGCCATCAGTGGGACAGCCTATGGCTACACCTTC. Protein: CAISGTAYGYTF.

The gene calls are TRBV19 and TRBJ2-1; TRBD2 aligns across 10 bases. Germline values: CDR1 LNHDA, CDR2 SQIVND (reference sequence). The V segment lost 5 bases and the J segment 2 bases; nucleotides outside the gene matches: 9. CDR3 length: 17 amino acids. The CDR3 region is CASSSIAGGATYNEQFF. The CDR3 DNA reads TGTGCCAGTAGTTCAATAGCGGGGGGAGCCACCTACAATGAGCAGTTCTTC.

V usage is TRBV9 and J usage is TRBJ1-2, with a weak D call TRBD1 (6 bases). This CDR3 comprises 14 residues. V was clipped by 0 bases and J by 6 bases, with 12 bases between them. Germline CDR1 reads SGDLS; CDR2 reads YYNGEE. The CDR3 sequence is CASSVDPGANGYTF. The CDR3 DNA sequence: TGTGCCAGCAGCGTAGACCCAGGGGCTAATGGCTACACCTTC.

The V gene is TRBV5-1, the J gene TRBJ2-3; D may be TRBD1 (6 bases). CDR1 SGHRS and CDR2 YFSETQ come from the germline V gene. Trimming pared 0 bases from V and 4 bases from J, leaving 15 bases between. This CDR3 contains 16 residues. The CDR3 region has the DNA TGCGCCAGCAGCTTGGGGGACATCCTCGCCCCAGATACGCAGTATTTT. Translated: CASSLGDILAPDTQYF.

The chain combines TRBV27 with TRBJ2-7; perhaps TRBD1 as D (6 bases). The CDR3 length is 15 residues. Germline V gives CDR1 MNHEY, CDR2 SMNVEV (reference sequence). Trimming took off 6 bases at V and 3 bases at J, with 18 bases between the two ends. The CDR3 DNA reads as TGTGCCAGCAGCCGAACCAGGACAGCTGACTACGAGCAGTACTTC. Protein: CASSRTRTADYEQYF.

The chain carries TRBV6-5 and TRBJ2-1, with TRBD1 identical over 10 bases. Germline CDR1 is MNHEY and CDR2 is SVGAGI. With V trimmed by 3 bases and J by 6 bases, 8 bases remained unmatched. The CDR3 loop spans 16 amino acids. The CDR3 bases are TGTGCCAGCAGTTATCGGGGACAGGGGATAATCAATGAGCAGTTCTTC. It codes for CASSYRGQGIINEQFF.

The J gene is TRBJ2-1, the V gene TRBV7-8; 9 bases match TRBD2. The junction had 7 bases not matched to a gene; V was cut back by 1 base and J by 6 bases. Germline values: CDR1 SGHVS, CDR2 FQNEAQ. This CDR3 region has 16 residues. The CDR3 DNA is TGTGCCAGCAGCTTAGGTCTGGCGGGGGGGCCCAATGAGCAGTTCTTC. Encoded protein: CASSLGLAGGPNEQFF.

The DNA of the CDR3 is TGTGCCAGCAGCCGCGACAGGGGGGGCACTGAAAAACTGTTTTTT. Translated: CASSRDRGGTEKLFF. V is TRBV7-9 and J is TRBJ1-4; 9 bases line up with TRBD1. Trimming cost V 5 bases and J 7 bases; bases outside gene matches: 8. The CDR3 has 15 amino acids. Germline CDR1 is SEHNR and CDR2 is FQNEAQ (reference sequence). The full variable domain, its missing parts supplied by reference TRBV7-9 and TRBJ1-4, is DTGVSQNPRHKITKRGQNVTFRCDPISEHNRLYWYRQTLGQGPEFLTYFQNEAQLEKSRLLSDRFSAERPKGSFSTLEIQRTEQGDSAMYLCASSRDRGGTEKLFFGSGTQLSVL.

The gene calls are TRBV2 and TRBJ2-5; no clear D. CDR3 size: 14 residues. V shed 3 bases and J shed 0 bases, with 8 bases lying between them. CDR1 SNHLY and CDR2 FYNNEI come from the germline V gene. Here the CDR3 DNA reads TGTGCCAGCAGTGATCGAAGCGACCAAGAGACCCAGTACTTC. This translates into CASSDRSDQETQYF.

This clone was seen a handful of times. The chain couples TRBV7-9 to TRBJ2-3; D possibly corresponds to TRBD2 (6 bases). Germline loops: CDR1 SEHNR, CDR2 FQNEAQ (reference sequence). V was pared by 5 bases and J by 0 bases, with 12 bases between. The CDR3 loop spans 15 amino acids. CDR3 protein: CASSVLATSTDTQYF. CDR3 in DNA: TGTGCCAGCAGCGTCCTAGCGACTAGCACAGATACGCAGTATTTT.

The chain employs TRBV12-5 and TRBJ2-3; TRBD2 might be the D (6 bases). V was pared by 4 bases and J by 6 bases, with 8 bases between. Germline V gives CDR1 LGHNT, CDR2 FRNRAP. CDR3 size: 12 residues. CDR3 sequence reads: CASGWGGDTQYF. In nucleotides, the CDR3 is TGTGCTAGTGGTTGGGGAGGTGATACGCAGTATTTT. Full variable domain (outside the CDR3, taken from reference TRBV12-5 and TRBJ2-3): DARVTQTPRHKVTEMGQEVTMRCQPILGHNTVFWYRQTMMQGLELLAYFRNRAPLDDSGMPKDRFSAEMPDATLATLKIQPSEPRDSAVYFCASGWGGDTQYFGPGTRLTVL.

The rearrangement joins TRBV27 to TRBJ2-7; 8 bases line up with TRBD1. V lost 6 bases and J lost 7; bases outside the gene matches: 8. The CDR3 contains 13 residues. Germline V gene sequence: CDR1 MNHEY, CDR2 SMNVEV (reference sequence). The CDR3 nucleotides read TGTGCCAGCAGCGACAGGGGAAGTTGGGAGCAGTACTTC. The encoded protein is CASSDRGSWEQYF.

J is TRBJ1-1 and V is TRBV16; 7 bases agree with TRBD1. The CDR3 totals 17 residues. The germline gives CDR1 KGHSY, CDR2 FQNENV. V was clipped by 2 bases and J by 1 base; unmatched bases: 10. For the CDR3, the DNA is TGTGCCAGCAGCCAACCCACAGGGGAGATTTCGAACACTGAAGCTTTCTTT. This translates into CASSQPTGEISNTEAFF. The variable domain in full, completed from reference TRBV16 and TRBJ1-1, reads GEEVAQTPKHLVRGEGQKAKLYCAPIKGHSYVFWYQQVLKNEFKFLISFQNENVFDETGMPKERFSAKCLPNSPCSLEIQATKLEDSAVYFCASSQPTGEISNTEAFFGQGTRLTVV.